One and the same sample provided the 20 T cell receptor beta chains below, sequenced in a study of cytotoxic CD8 clonotypes in ibrutinib-treated CLL. Only in-frame clones appear in the TCRdb table, and some are missing; sequencing was by immunoSEQ multiplex PCR. Here the sample spans a few hundred thousand clones, 67% being singletons. The material sequenced was PBMCs, taken after 36 months of ibrutinib treatment. The receptor source for this set is a human donor with chronic lymphocytic leukemia.

Only a few counts were recorded for this clone. The junction differs from germline at one of its ends, possibly a read error. This rearrangement joins TRBV5-6 to TRBJ2-1, with TRBD2 matching over 15 bases. From germline, CDR1 is SGHDT and CDR2 YYEEEE. The CDR3 consists of 12 residues. The CDR3 DNA is TGTGCCAGCAGCCCGGGACTAGCGGGGGGCCTCTTC. This gives the protein CASSPGLAGGLF.

The chain couples TRBV5-1 to TRBJ2-7, with 7 bases matching TRBD1. This CDR3 contains 13 residues. Germline CDR1 is SGHRS and CDR2 is YFSETQ. J lost 5 bases, V lost 4 bases, and 6 bases had no gene match. Here the CDR3 reads CASSATGFDEQYF. The CDR3 nucleotides are TGCGCCAGCAGCGCGACAGGGTTCGACGAGCAGTACTTC.

This clone was observed once. The chain carries TRBV2 and TRBJ2-3, with D possibly TRBD2 on 6 matching bases. The CDR3 runs to 15 residues. The germline V gene has CDR1 SNHLY and CDR2 FYNNEI. Trimming took off 7 bases at V and 0 bases at J, with 14 bases between the two ends. CDR3 amino acids: CASTQRDWSTDTQYF. Here the CDR3 DNA reads TGTGCCAGCACCCAACGGGACTGGAGCACAGATACGCAGTATTTT.

This clone was found a few times. V and J are TRBV14 and TRBJ2-7; no clear D. The germline gives CDR1 SGHDN, CDR2 FVKESK. V lost 1 base and J lost 3, with 4 bases in between. The CDR3 contains 12 residues. The CDR3 region is CASSQVIYEQYF. The CDR3 DNA follows: TGTGCCAGCAGCCAAGTGATCTACGAGCAGTACTTC.

The V call is TRBV5-6, the J call TRBJ1-6, with a tentative D call TRBD1 (5 bases). Germline lookup yields CDR1 SGHDT and CDR2 YYEEEE. The CDR3 extends over 17 amino acids. Trimming cost V 1 base and J 3 bases, with 14 bases left between them. CDR3 sequence reads: CASSLRGGRRYNSPLHF. Written as DNA, the CDR3 is TGTGCCAGCAGCTTGCGTGGGGGGAGACGCTATAATTCACCCCTCCACTTT.

About this clone itself: At one of its ends the junction is not consistent with the germline gene, which may arise from a read error. The V call is TRBV28, the J call TRBJ1-2; TRBD1 matches at 7 bases. The CDR3 runs to 13 residues. The germline V gene has CDR1 MDHEN and CDR2 SYDVKM. CDR3 sequence: CASSLGLPGTAIF. The CDR3 DNA sequence: TGTGCCAGCAGTTTAGGACTCCCCGGGACAGCGATCTTC.

The genes are TRBV2 and TRBJ1-1; TRBD1 is a possible D gene (5 bases). This CDR3 comprises 15 residues. The germline V gene has CDR1 SNHLY and CDR2 FYNNEI. With 4 bases removed from V and 3 bases from J, the gap between germline ends came to 15 bases. CDR3 in DNA: TGTGCCAGCAGTGGGGGGAGGGGCGGAGACACTGAAGCTTTCTTT. Its translation is CASSGGRGGDTEAFF. Variable domain in full (rest from reference TRBV2 and TRBJ1-1): EPEVTQTPSHQVTQMGQEVILRCVPISNHLYFYWYRQILGQKVEFLVSFYNNEISEKSEIFDDQFSVERPDGSNFTLKIRSTKLEDSAMYFCASSGGRGGDTEAFFGQGTRLTVV.

CDR3 nucleotide sequence: TGTGCCAGTAATCTAGGGGGGACGGCTCAGCCCCAGCATTTT. Encoded protein: CASNLGGTAQPQHF. V gene TRBV19 combines with J gene TRBJ1-5, with D possibly TRBD1 on 6 matching bases. CDR1 and CDR2 from the germline V gene are LNHDA and SQIVND (reference sequence). The CDR3 consists of 14 residues. V was cut by 7 bases and J by 6 bases, with 16 bases left in between.

V usage is TRBV11-3 and J usage is TRBJ2-3, with a possible D match to TRBD1 (5 bases). The CDR3 is 13 amino acids. V lost 1 base and J lost 3, with 5 bases in between. The V gene's germline CDR1 is SGHNT and CDR2 YENEEA. CDR3 coding DNA: TGTGCCAGCAGCTTAGGACAGACAGATACGCAGTATTTT. It specifies CASSLGQTDTQYF.

This clone was counted a few times. The chain couples TRBV4-1 to TRBJ2-7, with 7 bases lining up with TRBD1. With 2 bases clipped from V and 7 bases from J, the junction kept 2 bases outside the gene matches. CDR1 MGHRA and CDR2 YSYEKL come from the germline V gene. CDR3 size: 12 residues. For the CDR3, the DNA is TGCGCCAGCAGCCAACAACAGGGGGAGCAGTACTTC. This gives the protein CASSQQQGEQYF.

This clone came up a few times. The chain has TRBV5-1 and TRBJ2-3; a weak D match, TRBD2 (6 bases). Per germline, CDR1 SGHRS and CDR2 YFSETQ. V was clipped by 3 bases and J by 5 bases, with 7 bases between them. This CDR3 contains 12 residues. The CDR3 protein is CASSSEGDTQYF. CDR3 coding DNA: TGCGCCAGCAGCTCGGAGGGAGATACGCAGTATTTT.

The chain has TRBV6-5 and TRBJ1-1; D gene unclear. CDR1 MNHEY and CDR2 SVGAGI come from the germline V gene. V shed 7 bases and J shed 5 bases, with 14 bases lying between them. The CDR3 has 13 residues. The CDR3 spells CASILNWGTEAFF. For the CDR3, the DNA is TGTGCCAGCATTTTAAACTGGGGAACTGAAGCTTTCTTT.

V usage is TRBV6-5 and J usage is TRBJ2-7; D is undetermined. CDR1 and CDR2 from the germline V gene are MNHEY and SVGAGI. The CDR3 runs to 15 residues. With 5 bases removed from V and 3 bases from J, the gap between germline ends came to 17 bases. CDR3: CASSARHIPYYEQYF. The CDR3 region has the DNA TGTGCCAGCAGTGCTCGACATATTCCTTACTACGAGCAGTACTTC.

This clone was detected only a few times. The chain joins TRBV5-1 to TRBJ2-2; no firm D call. With 1 base removed from V and 0 bases from J, the gap between germline ends came to 10 bases. The CDR3 contains 16 residues. From germline, CDR1 is SGHRS and CDR2 YFSETQ. CDR3 sequence: CASSLISRPNTGELFF. CDR3 nucleotides: TGCGCCAGCAGCTTGATCTCGAGGCCGAACACCGGGGAGCTGTTTTTT.

This clone came up once. The chain has TRBV28 and TRBJ1-1; no firm D call. Germline loops: CDR1 MDHEN, CDR2 SYDVKM. The CDR3 has 13 residues. Trimming removed 3 bases from V and 1 base from J, with 6 bases in between. CDR3 bases: TGTGCCAGCAGTTTGTACGGGAACACTGAAGCTTTCTTT. Residues: CASSLYGNTEAFF.

V usage is TRBV19 and J usage is TRBJ2-1; perhaps TRBD2 as D (6 bases). V was shortened by 5 bases and J by 11 bases, with 13 bases between the two germline ends. The length of the CDR3 is 12 residues. Germline lookup yields CDR1 LNHDA and CDR2 SQIVND (reference sequence). The CDR3 protein is CASSPGLPKQFF. CDR3 sequence (DNA): TGTGCCAGTAGTCCCGGACTACCCAAGCAGTTCTTC.

This chain links TRBV19 with TRBJ2-2, with 9 bases aligning to TRBD1. The CDR3 covers 15 residues. Trimming took 9 bases from V and 5 from J; bases not matched to a gene: 10. CDR1 LNHDA and CDR2 SQIVND come from the germline V gene (reference sequence). DNA for the CDR3: TGTGCCAGAGCCCCGGGACAGGGACAAACCGGGGAGCTGTTTTTT. Translation gives CARAPGQGQTGELFF.

This clone was observed many times. The chain uses TRBV29-1 and TRBJ1-2, with D unresolved. The CDR3 loop spans 12 amino acids. CDR1 and CDR2 (germline): SQVTM, ANQGSEA. The germline V and J ends were trimmed by 7 bases and 2 bases, with 11 bases remaining between them. The CDR3 DNA reads TGCAGCGGCTTGGACTGGAACTATGGCTACACCTTC. Protein sequence: CSGLDWNYGYTF.

The CDR3 is CASSLSEGSEQFF. Written as DNA, the CDR3 is TGTGCCAGCAGTCTTTCAGAGGGGAGTGAGCAGTTCTTC. The chain carries TRBV25-1 and TRBJ2-1; D may correspond to TRBD1 or TRBD2 (5 bases each). The germline CDR1 and CDR2 sequences are MGHDK and SYGVNS. V lost 5 bases to trimming and J lost 9 bases, with 14 bases between them. The CDR3 extends over 13 amino acids.

The chain uses TRBV25-1 and TRBJ2-7; D possibly uses TRBD1 or TRBD2 (5 bases each). Germline CDR1 and CDR2: MGHDK and SYGVNS. Trimming removed 8 bases at V and 4 bases at J, with 12 bases between. There are 12 residues in the CDR3. CDR3: CASGAWGYEQYF. CDR3 DNA sequence: TGTGCCAGCGGGGCCTGGGGGTACGAGCAGTACTTC.